The T cell receptor beta chain described here comes from a study of response to subunit inactivated influenza vaccine. CDR1 and CDR2 from the germline V gene are SEHNR and FQNEAQ (reference sequence). This CDR3 is built from 14 residues. The V gene lost 2 bases and the J gene lost 4 bases, with 8 bases spanning the gap. This clonotype was found a few times. TCRdb reprocessed the RT-PCR reads via MiXCR and lists one record per CDR3 protein. The sample includes fewer than 250,000 distinct CDR3 sequences, roughly 14% of them seen just once. The V and J genes are TRBV7-9 and TRBJ2-2; D gene ambiguous. The source was CD8+ T cells sorted from PBMCs, collected 4 to 6 days after vaccination. This receptor was taken from a man over 45 who received an inactivated influenza vaccine. The CDR3 DNA reads TGTGCCAGCAGCTTATCAGAAGCCACCGGGGAGCTGTTTTTT. Translated: CASSLSEATGELFF.